This T cell receptor (beta chain) is drawn from a study of CD8+CD57+ T cells in acquired aplastic anemia. Study details: Isolated CD4+ and CD8+ cells, once sorted, yielded DNA averaging about 3 ug. Roughly 9.8 million reads, on average, were obtained for CD4+ cells from healthy donors.

The CDR3 runs to 16 residues. CDR1 is SGDLS, CDR2 YYNGEE, per germline. V lost 2 bases, J lost 2 bases, and 3 bases stayed unmatched. Ten or more counts support this clonotype. Its antigen is still unknown. Study-wide results and limits: Patients showed no significant difference from controls in CD8+ Simpson's diversity. Common to patients and controls were roughly 30 CD8+ CDR3 sequences.

Template material for TCR beta VDJ and CDR3 profiling consisted of genomic DNA. Each CDR3 protein gets one entry after TCRdb re-called the reads with MiXCR. The sample comprises a few hundred thousand distinct CDR3 sequences, about two thirds of which are singletons, and approximately 4% rests with the top ten. This chain joins TRBV9 and TRBJ2-5; TRBD2 aligns across 13 bases. The sequencing input was sorted CD4+, CD8+, or CD8+CD57+ T cells (not recorded which) from PBMCs. This TCR was recovered from a human donor in good health, serving as a control. The CDR3 nucleotides read TGTGCCAGCAGCGTTGGGACTAGCGGGGATCAAGAGACCCAGTACTTC. This sequence encodes CASSVGTSGDQETQYF.